The rows below give T cell receptor beta chains drawn from one sample of a study of cytomegalovirus exposure and HLA in healthy donors. This table comes from immunoSEQ multiplex PCR, and its TCRdb copy is limited to in-frame clones, with some not included. The sample lists around 70,000 clones, 94% occurring once. The specimen sequenced was PBMCs. These receptors all stem from a woman under 30 in good health and CMV-seronegative. CDR3s include the opening cysteine and the closing phenylalanine or tryptophan.

V	J	CDR3
TRBV28	TRBJ2-7	CASSFPREGNYEQYF
TRBV1	TRBJ2-2	CTSSRETSGGPHNTGELFF
TRBV5-8	TRBJ1-3	CASSLLRTSGNTIYF
TRBV30	TRBJ2-3	CAWTGGLASTDTQYF
TRBV9	TRBJ2-7	CASSGSAGFTYEQYF
TRBV5-1	TRBJ1-2	CASSQSSGTGPGYTF
TRBV6-5	TRBJ2-7	CASSAVTGQIYEQYF
TRBV19	TRBJ1-2	CASSILGQGTYGYTF
TRBV25-1	TRBJ1-1	CASSDTGGTEAFF
TRBV11-3	TRBJ2-3	CASSLGDSGTDTQYF
TRBV18	TRBJ1-2	CASSAGTGNYGYTF
TRBV9	TRBJ1-2	CASSVSPGIHYGYTF
TRBV4-3	TRBJ1-2	CASSQDLWQVVWGGYTF
TRBV7-9	TRBJ1-1	CASSQAGNTEAFF
TRBV7-3	TRBJ2-3	CASSLGRVAGGTDTQYF
TRBV11-2	TRBJ2-5	CASSLAWTGQETQYF
TRBV19	TRBJ2-1	CASIRAVGGLDEQFF
TRBV6-1	TRBJ2-2	CASSVTGNTGELFF
TRBV9	TRBJ1-2	CASSLTGNSNYGYTF
TRBV28	TRBJ2-7	CASRRTLGGAYEQYF
TRBV5-1	TRBJ2-7	CASSYRGRDEQYF
TRBV7-2	TRBJ2-7	CASSWGGSPYEQYF
TRBV4-3	TRBJ2-7	CASSQDRLATRDYEQYF